These 26 T cell receptor beta chains were all obtained from the same sample, sequenced in a study of response to subunit inactivated influenza vaccine. TCRdb called the RT-PCR reads again in MiXCR, with one record for every CDR3 protein. The table has 500,000 or so distinct CDR3 sequences, more than 15% seen once. Sequencing used CD4+ T cells sorted from PBMCs, obtained less than 25 months after vaccination. These TCRs come from a man between 50 and 69 years old who received an inactivated influenza vaccine.

This clonotype was found many times. This chain joins TRBV5-1 and TRBJ2-2; 9 nucleotides agree with TRBD1. This CDR3 is 16 amino acids long. V trimming: 0 bases; J trimming: 4 bases; junction bases outside the gene matches: 4. The germline gives CDR1 SGHRS, CDR2 YFSETQ. CDR3 in amino acids: CASSLDGTGSTGELFF. The CDR3 DNA sequence: TGCGCCAGCAGCTTGGACGGGACAGGGAGCACCGGGGAGCTGTTTTTT.

CDR3 DNA sequence: TGCAGTGCTTCTAGCGGGAGGACCTTGGCTGAGCAGTTCTTC. It specifies CSASSGRTLAEQFF. The rearrangement joins TRBV20-1 to TRBJ2-1; 11 bases agree with TRBD2. The ends lost 5 bases at V and 9 bases at J; junction bases unmatched: 9. CDR3 length: 14 amino acids. Germline V gives CDR1 DFQATT, CDR2 SNEGSKA (reference sequence).

V usage is TRBV7-9 and J usage is TRBJ1-1; D unclear. Germline values: CDR1 SEHNR, CDR2 FQNEAQ (reference sequence). This CDR3 comprises 12 residues. V lost 5 bases and J lost 11, with 15 bases in between. In DNA, the CDR3 is TGTGCCAGCAGCACCGACCGTCACGAGGCTTTCTTT. Translating gives CASSTDRHEAFF.

The V gene is TRBV27, the J gene TRBJ1-4; TRBD1 matches at 8 bases. The CDR3 has 16 residues. V gave up 6 bases and J gave up 3 bases; unmatched junction bases: 9. Per the germline V gene, CDR1 is MNHEY and CDR2 is SMNVEV (reference sequence). CDR3 nucleotides: TGTGCCAGCAGACAGGGACAGGCGGGTCCTAATGAAAAACTGTTTTTT. This codes for CASRQGQAGPNEKLFF.

CDR3 nucleotide sequence: TGTGCCAGCAGCTCCGATCAGGTTCCCCTAGACTATGGCTACACCTTC. Residues: CASSSDQVPLDYGYTF. This chain connects TRBV5-5 to TRBJ1-2; D uncertain. This CDR3 has 16 amino acids. Germline CDR1 is SGHKS and CDR2 is YYEKEE (reference sequence). Deletions cut 3 bases from V and 3 bases from J, with 18 bases between.

This clonotype was detected a few times. The chain is built from TRBV12-3 or TRBV12-4 and TRBJ1-1, with D maybe TRBD1 (5 bases). The CDR3 loop spans 14 amino acids. V gave up 1 base and J gave up 5 bases, with 11 bases separating them. The CDR3 reads CASSLDTGMTEAFF. CDR3 in DNA: TGTGCCAGCAGTTTAGACACAGGAATGACTGAAGCTTTCTTT.

The chain uses TRBV14 and TRBJ2-7; the D gene could be TRBD1 or TRBD2 (5 bases each). Germline V gene lookup returns CDR1 SGHDN and CDR2 FVKESK. V was cut by 4 bases and J by 3 bases, with 19 bases left in between. The CDR3 is 16 residues long. CDR3 in amino acids: CASSPLGTVKLYEQYF. The CDR3 bases are TGTGCCAGCAGCCCCCTCGGGACGGTCAAACTCTACGAGCAGTACTTC.

The chain carries TRBV28 and TRBJ2-1; D remains ambiguous. V lost 3 bases to trimming and J lost 5 bases, with 17 bases between them. Germline CDR1 reads MDHEN; CDR2 reads SYDVKM. This CDR3 contains 16 residues. This CDR3 reads CASSLFGGLKNNEQFF. CDR3 sequence (DNA): TGTGCCAGCAGTTTGTTTGGCGGTCTCAAAAACAATGAGCAGTTCTTC.

This clonotype was observed a single time. V usage is TRBV20-1 and J usage is TRBJ2-3; D is undetermined. Trimming stripped 6 bases from V and 0 bases from J, with 13 bases between. There are 14 residues in the CDR3. Germline V gene sequence: CDR1 DFQATT, CDR2 SNEGSKA (reference sequence). The DNA for the CDR3 is TGCAGTGCGGCGCATGGGTCTAGCACAGATACGCAGTATTTT. Translated: CSAAHGSSTDTQYF.

This clonotype was seen a handful of times. The V gene is TRBV6-1, the J gene TRBJ2-1; D may be TRBD1 (6 bases). The length of the CDR3 is 14 residues. V shed 5 bases and J shed 6 bases, with 14 bases lying between them. The germline V gene encodes CDR1 MNHNS and CDR2 SASEGT. The CDR3 here is CASSLTAGANEQFF. CDR3 coding DNA: TGTGCCAGCAGTCTAACGGCAGGGGCCAATGAGCAGTTCTTC.

In this sample, this clonotype turned up a few times. The V gene is TRBV6-1, the J gene TRBJ2-7; 8 bases map to TRBD1. From germline, CDR1 is MNHNS and CDR2 SASEGT. The CDR3 extends over 14 amino acids. J was trimmed by 2 bases and V by 6 bases; bases with no gene match: 6. The chain's CDR3 is CASRGQAVPYEQYF. The CDR3 bases are TGTGCCAGCAGGGGACAGGCTGTTCCCTACGAGCAGTACTTC.

This chain connects TRBV10-3 to TRBJ2-6, with 10 positions matching TRBD2. The CDR3 extends over 16 amino acids. Germline CDR1 and CDR2: ENHRY and SYGVKD. Germline trimming cut 6 bases from V and 0 bases from J; bases unmatched to any gene: 2. The CDR3, as DNA: TGTGCCATCAGAGGACTAGCGGTCTCTGGGGCCAACGTCCTGACTTTC. This encodes CAIRGLAVSGANVLTF.

This clonotype turned up a few times. This chain connects TRBV20-1 to TRBJ2-3; TRBD2 matches 9 bases. This CDR3 region has 16 residues. The trim removed 6 bases at V and 0 bases at J, leaving 10 bases unmatched. CDR1 and CDR2 (germline): DFQATT, SNEGSKA (reference sequence). The CDR3 here is CSATISGGLSTDTQYF. The CDR3 region has the DNA TGCAGTGCCACCATAAGCGGGGGGCTTAGCACAGATACGCAGTATTTT.

V and J are TRBV19 and TRBJ2-6; no clear D gene. The CDR3 is 13 amino acids. CDR1 LNHDA and CDR2 SQIVND come from the germline V gene (reference sequence). Trimming took 7 bases from V and 2 from J, leaving 6 bases between them. CDR3 amino acids: CASTPPGANVLTF. The CDR3 DNA follows: TGTGCCAGTACCCCCCCTGGGGCCAACGTCCTGACTTTC. The whole variable domain, remainder taken from reference TRBV19 and TRBJ2-6, is DGGITQSPKYLFRKEGQNVTLSCEQNLNHDAMYWYRQDPGQGLRLIYYSQIVNDFQKGDIAEGYSVSREKKESFPLTVTSAQKNPTAFYLCASTPPGANVLTFGAGSRLTVL.

This clonotype was seen repeatedly, ten times or more. The J gene is TRBJ2-3, the V gene TRBV7-9, with a possible D match to TRBD2 (5 bases). The CDR3 is 15 residues long. The germline V gene encodes CDR1 SEHNR and CDR2 FQNEAQ (reference sequence). V gave up 5 bases and J gave up 3 bases, with 15 bases separating them. As DNA, the CDR3 is TGTGCCAGCAGCCCAACCGGACTTTTTACAGATACGCAGTATTTT. Amino acids: CASSPTGLFTDTQYF.

The V call is TRBV12-3 or TRBV12-4, the J call TRBJ1-5; the D gene is possibly TRBD1 (6 bases). The CDR3 runs 15 residues. The V end lost 6 bases, the J end lost 3 bases, and 15 bases lay between the germline ends. CDR3 coding DNA: TGTGCCAGCAGGCAACAGACAGGAGTCAATCAGCCCCAGCATTTT. Its protein is CASRQQTGVNQPQHF.

The chain employs TRBV20-1 and TRBJ2-1, with D possibly matching TRBD2 (5 bases). Trimming removed 3 bases at V and 8 bases at J, with 11 bases between. Germline values: CDR1 DFQATT, CDR2 SNEGSKA (reference sequence). The CDR3 has 12 residues. CDR3 nucleotides: TGCAGTGCTAGCGACTTCGGGGATGAGCAGTTCTTC. It specifies CSASDFGDEQFF.

The J gene is TRBJ2-4, the V gene TRBV20-1; possibly TRBD2 for D (5 bases). Germline CDR1 reads DFQATT; CDR2 reads SNEGSKA (reference sequence). The CDR3 spans 13 residues. Trimming removed 5 bases from V and 8 bases from J, with 16 bases in between. CDR3: CSAPLGGLDIQYF. Here the CDR3 DNA reads TGCAGTGCTCCCCTGGGCGGGTTGGACATTCAGTACTTC.

This clonotype was detected a few times. The V call is TRBV7-2, the J call TRBJ2-4; D unresolved. V lost 0 bases and J lost 3, with 6 bases in between. CDR1 is SGHTA, CDR2 FQGNSA, per germline. The length of the CDR3 is 14 residues. CDR3 region: CASSLAWHKNIQYF. For the CDR3, the DNA is TGTGCCAGCAGCTTAGCGTGGCACAAAAACATTCAGTACTTC.

The CDR3 region has the DNA TGTGCCAGCAGCCAAGGACAGGGAAGGGGCGGGGAGCTGTTTTTT. Translation: CASSQGQGRGGELFF. V usage is TRBV3-1 and J usage is TRBJ2-2, with 7 bases lining up with TRBD1. V gave up 1 base and J gave up 7 bases; unmatched junction bases: 6. There are 15 residues in the CDR3. CDR1 is LGHDT and CDR2 is YNNKEL in the germline V gene (reference sequence).

DNA of the CDR3: TGTGCCAGCTCTCCTCTCGGCAAAAACATTCAGTACTTC. Protein product: CASSPLGKNIQYF. The genes are TRBV18 and TRBJ2-4; D ambiguous. V lost 6 bases, J lost 3 bases, and 9 bases lay in between. Germline-derived CDR1 and CDR2 are KGHSH and LQKENI. The CDR3 covers 13 residues.

In its sample, this clonotype was seen many times. CDR3 amino acids: CASSPGSQPSLAKNIQYF. The DNA for the CDR3 is TGTGCCAGCTCACCAGGAAGCCAACCTAGCCTAGCCAAAAACATTCAGTACTTC. The chain recombines TRBV18 with TRBJ2-4, with D possibly TRBD2 on 5 matching bases. The CDR3 runs to 18 residues. Germline lookup yields CDR1 KGHSH and CDR2 LQKENI. The germline V and J ends were trimmed by 2 bases and 0 bases, with 17 bases remaining between them.

The chain joins TRBV2 to TRBJ1-2; D might be TRBD1 (6 bases). Trimming took off 6 bases at V and 6 bases at J, with 20 bases between the two ends. The CDR3 length is 15 residues. Germline V gene data show CDR1 as SNHLY and CDR2 as FYNNEI. Written as DNA, the CDR3 is TGTGCCAGCAGACTCCCTAGTGCAGGGGCGCATGGCTACACCTTC. Translated, it gives CASRLPSAGAHGYTF.

V and J are TRBV11-2 and TRBJ2-5; the D gene is possibly TRBD2 (7 bases). Trimming removed 6 bases at V and 5 bases at J, with 13 bases between. CDR3 size: 13 residues. CDR1 is SGHAT, CDR2 FQNNGV, per germline. CDR3 residues: CASRKGGGETQYF. The DNA for the CDR3 is TGTGCCAGCAGGAAAGGGGGGGGTGAGACCCAGTACTTC.

This chain connects TRBV7-9 to TRBJ2-7, with D unclear. The germline V gene encodes CDR1 SEHNR and CDR2 FQNEAQ (reference sequence). The CDR3 runs 12 residues. V was cut by 2 bases and J by 3 bases, with 5 bases left in between. The CDR3 spells CASSLQDYEQYF. CDR3 coding DNA: TGTGCCAGCAGCTTACAGGACTACGAGCAGTACTTC.

This clonotype came up a few times. Its ends do not fully match the called genes, so a read error is possible. The rearrangement joins TRBV28 to TRBJ2-1, with 8 bases lining up with TRBD2. This CDR3 contains 11 residues. The germline CDR1 and CDR2 sequences are MDHEN and SYDVKM. In DNA form, the CDR3 reads TGTGCCAGCAGTTCCGGGACTAGTTCTGCCTTC. Encoded protein: CASSSGTSSAF.